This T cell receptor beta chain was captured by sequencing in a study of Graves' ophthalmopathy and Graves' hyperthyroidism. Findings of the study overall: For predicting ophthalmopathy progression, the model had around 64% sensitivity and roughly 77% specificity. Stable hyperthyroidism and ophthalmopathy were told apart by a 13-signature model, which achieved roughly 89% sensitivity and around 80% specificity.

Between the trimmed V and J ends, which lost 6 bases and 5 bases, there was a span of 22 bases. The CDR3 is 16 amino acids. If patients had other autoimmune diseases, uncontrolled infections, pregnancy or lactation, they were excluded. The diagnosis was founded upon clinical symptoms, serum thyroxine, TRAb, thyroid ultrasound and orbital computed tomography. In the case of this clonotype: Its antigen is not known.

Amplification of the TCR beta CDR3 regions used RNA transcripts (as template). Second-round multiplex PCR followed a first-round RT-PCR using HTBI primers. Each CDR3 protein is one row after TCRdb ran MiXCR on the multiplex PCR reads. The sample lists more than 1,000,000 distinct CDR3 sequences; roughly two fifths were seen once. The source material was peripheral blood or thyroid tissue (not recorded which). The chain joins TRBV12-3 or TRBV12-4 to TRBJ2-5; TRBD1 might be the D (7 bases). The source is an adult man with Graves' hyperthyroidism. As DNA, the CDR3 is TGTGCCAGCAGCCAGGGGGGTTGGATCTCTCCCGAGACCCAGTACTTC. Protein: CASSQGGWISPETQYF.